What follows are 23 T cell receptor beta chains derived from one specimen sequenced in a study of CD8+ T cells in alopecia areata. Extraction of RNA preceded its reverse transcription into cDNA, which served as the sequencing template. The data were produced by immunoSEQ multiplex PCR, yet TCRdb's version contains in-frame clones alone and is incomplete. This sample has approximately 45,000 clones, with under 70% found just once. Documented treatment: oral pan-JAK inhibitor, 5-10 mg twice daily. The material sequenced was CD8+ T cells sorted from blood, taken at week 4, from a patient treated with tofacitinib. Receptors originate from a human donor with alopecia areata.

The gene calls are TRBV19 and TRBJ1-5; the match to TRBD1 covers 7 bases. Germline V gene lookup returns CDR1 LNHDA and CDR2 SQIVND (reference sequence). The V gene end was trimmed by 5 bases and the J gene end by 0 bases; junction bases not matched to a gene: 10. There are 17 residues in the CDR3. DNA for the CDR3: TGTGCCAGTAGTCCCCAGGGGACAGCGAGTAGCAATCAGCCCCAGCATTTT. It translates to CASSPQGTASSNQPQHF.

The chain combines TRBV5-1 with TRBJ1-2, with a possible D match to TRBD1 (6 bases). This CDR3 is 15 amino acids long. With 2 bases removed from V and 2 bases from J, the gap between germline ends came to 13 bases. The germline V gene has CDR1 SGHRS and CDR2 YFSETQ. The CDR3 protein is CASSFQRGDNYGYTF. The DNA of the CDR3 is TGCGCCAGCAGCTTCCAAAGGGGGGACAACTATGGCTACACCTTC.

The CDR3 DNA sequence: TGCAGCGTTGAAATGGCAGCACCCTACGAGCAGTACTTC. Encoded protein: CSVEMAAPYEQYF. V gene TRBV29-1 combines with J gene TRBJ2-7, with D uncertain. With 2 bases removed from V and 2 bases from J, the gap between germline ends came to 10 bases. The CDR3 loop spans 13 amino acids. Germline V gene lookup returns CDR1 SQVTM and CDR2 ANQGSEA.

Comment on this clone: Compared with germline, one end of the junction differs, possibly owing to a read error. The J gene is TRBJ2-7, the V gene TRBV4-3; 8 nucleotides line up with TRBD1. Germline CDR1 is LGHNA and CDR2 is YSLEER. The CDR3 is made up of 13 amino acids. The CDR3 coding sequence is TGCGCCAGCAGCCAAGAAACCAGGGGGCGCATGAACTTC. This codes for CASSQETRGRMNF.

The chain joins TRBV9 to TRBJ1-5, with no clear D. Germline CDR1 SGDLS, CDR2 YYNGEE. V gave up 0 bases and J gave up 7 bases, with 11 bases separating them. This CDR3 is 14 amino acids long. The CDR3 region is CASSVGSVGQPQHF. DNA of the CDR3: TGTGCCAGCAGCGTAGGCTCGGTCGGGCAGCCCCAGCATTTT.

The chain employs TRBV29-1 and TRBJ1-2; D is ambiguous. The germline V and J ends were trimmed by 1 base and 4 bases, with 10 bases remaining between them. Germline CDR1 and CDR2: SQVTM and ANQGSEA. The length of the CDR3 is 13 residues. In DNA, the CDR3 is TGCAGCGTTGAAGTGGGTAGTGGCTATGGCTACACCTTC. Protein: CSVEVGSGYGYTF.

A single count supports this clone. This chain connects TRBV15 to TRBJ2-5, with 8 bases aligning to TRBD1. The CDR3 has 13 amino acids. J was trimmed by 3 bases and V by 7 bases; bases with no gene match: 4. Germline loops: CDR1 LNHNV, CDR2 YYDKDF (reference sequence). The CDR3 reads CATKVQGEETQYF. In nucleotides, the CDR3 is TGTGCCACCAAGGTACAGGGGGAAGAGACCCAGTACTTC.

Concerning this clone itself: Other nucleotide sequences in the sample specify the same CDR3. This chain connects TRBV29-1 to TRBJ2-7; D remains unclear. The CDR3 sequence is 12 residues long. The ends were cut back, 1 base at V and 0 bases at J, with 4 bases in the middle. Per germline, CDR1 SQVTM and CDR2 ANQGSEA. This CDR3 is CSVEADSYEQYF. Written as DNA, the CDR3 is TGCAGCGTTGAAGCCGACTCCTACGAGCAGTACTTC.

J is TRBJ2-5 and V is TRBV5-6; D is unresolved. V lost 2 bases to trimming and J lost 1 base, with 0 bases between them. Germline V CDR1 and CDR2: SGHDT, YYEEEE. CDR3 length equals 11 residues. The CDR3 sequence: CASSFQETQYF. CDR3 nucleotide sequence: TGTGCCAGCAGCTTCCAAGAGACCCAGTACTTC.

This chain connects TRBV29-1 to TRBJ2-1; TRBD1 is a possible D gene (7 bases). V lost 1 base, J lost 7 bases, and 14 bases lay in between. Germline loops: CDR1 SQVTM, CDR2 ANQGSEA. This CDR3 has 14 residues. Written as DNA, the CDR3 is TGCAGCGTTGAAGCAACCAGGGGGAGGAATGAGCAGTTCTTC. This encodes CSVEATRGRNEQFF.

The CDR3: CASGGPGGETQYF. As DNA, the CDR3 is TGTGCCAGCGGGGGCCCCGGAGGAGAGACCCAGTACTTC. V and J are TRBV28 and TRBJ2-5, with TRBD1 as a possible D gene (6 bases). Between the trimmed V and J ends, which lost 8 bases and 4 bases, there was a span of 14 bases. This CDR3 spans 13 amino acids. Looked up from germline, CDR1 is MDHEN and CDR2 is SYDVKM.

The chain employs TRBV6-5 and TRBJ2-5, with a possible D match to TRBD2 (6 bases). Trimming cost V 4 bases and J 0 bases, with 15 bases left between them. Looked up from germline, CDR1 is MNHEY and CDR2 is SVGAGI. The CDR3 consists of 16 residues. The CDR3, as DNA: TGTGCCAGCAGTTCGCCAGCGGGTCCGTACCAAGAGACCCAGTACTTC. Its protein is CASSSPAGPYQETQYF.

This CDR3 is CASSPGTDYGYTF. CDR3 DNA: TGTGCCAGCAGCCCCGGGACAGACTATGGCTACACCTTC. The chain carries TRBV9 and TRBJ1-2; 7 nucleotides agree with TRBD1. Per germline, CDR1 SGDLS and CDR2 YYNGEE. CDR3 size: 13 residues. V was pared by 4 bases and J by 3 bases, with 3 bases of the junction left unmatched.

The rearrangement links TRBV6-5 to TRBJ1-1, with unresolved D. V gave up 2 bases and J gave up 3 bases, with 7 bases separating them. The CDR3 is 13 residues long. Germline loops: CDR1 MNHEY, CDR2 SVGAGI. The CDR3 nucleotides are TGTGCCAGCAGTTACGGGGAGTACACTGAAGCTTTCTTT. As protein: CASSYGEYTEAFF.

The chain has TRBV30 and TRBJ2-1; the D gene is possibly TRBD1 (6 bases). The CDR3 length is 14 residues. CDR1 is GTSNPN and CDR2 is SVGIG in the germline V gene (reference sequence). Trimming shortened V by 5 bases and J by 1 base, and 12 bases separated the two germline ends. Written as DNA, the CDR3 is TGTGCCTGGTGGGACACCTATTCCTACAATGAGCAGTTCTTC. Amino acids: CAWWDTYSYNEQFF.

The chain combines TRBV27 with TRBJ1-2; 8 nucleotides match TRBD1. J lost 5 bases, V lost 4 bases, and 3 bases had no gene match. Germline V CDR1 and CDR2: MNHEY, SMNVEV (reference sequence). The CDR3 runs 13 residues. The CDR3 DNA reads as TGTGCCAGCAGTTCCGGACAGGGTTATGGCTACACCTTC. Encoded protein: CASSSGQGYGYTF.

The V and J genes are TRBV5-4 and TRBJ2-3, with 10 positions matching TRBD1. Germline V gives CDR1 SGHNT, CDR2 YYREEE (reference sequence). The CDR3 is 14 residues long. V lost 4 bases to trimming and J lost 3 bases; unmatched junction nucleotides: 2. CDR3 in DNA: TGTGCCAGCAGCCCGGACAGGGGGACAGATACGCAGTATTTT. This sequence encodes CASSPDRGTDTQYF.

This sequence joins TRBV29-1 and TRBJ2-7; D not certain. CDR1 and CDR2 (germline): SQVTM, ANQGSEA. This CDR3 spans 12 amino acids. V lost 1 base and J lost 2, with 6 bases in between. This CDR3 reads CSVEVPTYEQYF. In DNA form, the CDR3 reads TGCAGCGTTGAAGTCCCGACCTACGAGCAGTACTTC.

The chain joins TRBV5-1 to TRBJ2-7; a possible D gene is TRBD2 (5 bases). The V gene lost 1 base and the J gene lost 5 bases, with 7 bases spanning the gap. The V gene's germline CDR1 is SGHRS and CDR2 YFSETQ. This CDR3 is 12 amino acids long. CDR3 sequence: CASSLSGNEQYF. The DNA for the CDR3 is TGCGCCAGCAGCTTGTCCGGGAACGAGCAGTACTTC.

The sample holds a few counts of this clone. This chain links TRBV29-1 with TRBJ1-2; D is undetermined. The V end lost 5 bases, the J end lost 2 bases, and 9 bases lay between the germline ends. This CDR3 contains 12 residues. Germline lookup yields CDR1 SQVTM and CDR2 ANQGSEA. DNA for the CDR3: TGCAGCGTTTTTATGGGGAACTATGGCTACACCTTC. Amino acid sequence: CSVFMGNYGYTF.

The V gene is TRBV4-3, the J gene TRBJ2-2; the D is unclear. V was cut by 6 bases and J by 5 bases, with 16 bases left in between. CDR1 LGHNA and CDR2 YSLEER come from the germline V gene. There are 15 residues in the CDR3. The CDR3 DNA follows: TGCGCCAGCAGACACTCTAGGACCGGTACCGGGGAGCTGTTTTTT. It yields the protein CASRHSRTGTGELFF.

This rearrangement joins TRBV9 to TRBJ1-6, with TRBD1 identical over 7 bases. In germline, CDR1 is SGDLS, CDR2 YYNGEE. V lost 4 bases to trimming and J lost 9 bases; unmatched junction nucleotides: 7. This CDR3 is built from 14 residues. The CDR3 reads CASSPSGGLSPLHF. CDR3 nucleotide sequence: TGTGCCAGCAGCCCGTCAGGGGGGCTTTCACCCCTCCACTTT.

The V and J genes are TRBV29-1 and TRBJ1-2; 7 bases match TRBD1. Looked up from germline, CDR1 is SQVTM and CDR2 is ANQGSEA. The length of the CDR3 is 12 residues. After removal of 6 bases from V and 2 bases from J, the junction contained 3 bases not matched to a gene. Here the CDR3 reads CSVTTGNYGYTF. The CDR3 coding sequence is TGCAGCGTGACGACAGGGAACTATGGCTACACCTTC.